This T cell receptor (beta chain) stems from a study of shared clonotypes between healthy human individuals. V was shortened by 1 base and J by 6 bases, with 14 bases between the two germline ends. CDR3 size: 15 residues. Germline CDR1 is SGHDT and CDR2 is YYEEEE. Splitting the CD4+ cells yielded a CD45RA+ naive subset and a CD45RA-negative memory subset. The assay was immunoSEQ multiplex PCR, and TCRdb's table has in-frame clones only and misses some. The sample yields hundreds of thousands of clones, 55% to 85% seen once. Study-wide points: It was only blood that was sampled, and tissue repertoires likely differ.

Turning to this clone: The antigen remains unidentified.

The specimen was memory CD4+ T cells sorted from blood. Subset given: CD45RA-negative fraction. The chain joins TRBV5-6 to TRBJ1-5, with D perhaps matching TRBD1 (6 bases). The origin of this receptor is a woman in her thirties in good health. The CDR3 sequence is CASSLRGARGQPQHF. CDR3 nucleotide sequence: TGTGCCAGCAGCTTGCGGGGGGCTCGGGGTCAGCCCCAGCATTTT.